The TCR beta chain described here comes from a study of beta chain features in type 1 diabetes. Study at large: Cell yields, gender and age were similar in healthy donors and patients. Study results and limitations: In every one of the four CD4+ subsets, TCRB CDR3s were moderately but significantly shorter in Type 1 diabetes patients. Reduced insertions and increased deletions marked VDJ junctions in type 1 diabetes patients. Naive, central memory and Treg TCRB repertoires seemed to resemble each other more closely in patients than they did in healthy donors.

The investigators reverse transcribed all of the isolated RNA, so they sequenced expressed TCRB transcripts. Libraries were prepared by immunoSEQ multiplex PCR; TCRdb keeps only in-frame clonotypes and omits some of them. The sample contains around 160,000 clones, about 9% of which appear only once. This clone has a handful of counts. Its antigen is undetermined. The germline V gene has CDR1 MNHEY and CDR2 SMNVEV (reference sequence). CDR3 length: 15 residues. V was shortened by 4 bases and J by 4 bases, with 14 bases between the two germline ends. The sequence was obtained from a woman younger than 45 with type 1 diabetes. This chain uses TRBV27 with TRBJ2-1; D is perhaps TRBD2 (6 bases). The source material was central memory CD4+ T cells from blood. CDR3 region: CASSSLADPYNEQFF. CDR3 in DNA: TGTGCCAGCAGTTCGTTAGCGGACCCTTACAATGAGCAGTTCTTC.